Below, 7 T cell receptor beta chains from the same sample are listed, as sequenced in a study of shared clonotypes between healthy human individuals. Produced via immunoSEQ multiplex PCR; TCRdb's table is partial and in-frame only. The table has over 2 million clones, 92% seen once. Sequencing was done on a sample of naive CD4+ T cells from PBMCs. Indicated subset: CD45RA+ positively selected. The receptor set was obtained from a man younger than 30 in good health. Some clones in this sample may be carry-over from other donors' samples.

The V and J genes are TRBV7-9 and TRBJ2-1, with D perhaps matching TRBD2 (5 bases). Trimming removed 4 bases from V and 4 bases from J, with 11 bases in between. Germline V lookup: CDR1 SEHNR, CDR2 FQNEAQ (reference sequence). The CDR3 totals 14 residues. The CDR3, as DNA: TGTGCCAGCAGCTCGGGATCGGGGTACAATGAGCAGTTCTTC. Its translation is CASSSGSGYNEQFF.

The chain links TRBV5-6 to TRBJ1-3, with TRBD1 as a possible D gene (6 bases). V shed 2 bases and J shed 8 bases, with 14 bases lying between them. Germline V CDR1 and CDR2: SGHDT, YYEEEE. The CDR3 runs 14 residues. CDR3 loop: CASSFGRRGDTIYF. The CDR3 nucleotides are TGTGCCAGCAGCTTTGGGCGCAGGGGAGACACCATATATTTT.

The sample holds one count of this clone. V is TRBV15 and J is TRBJ1-1; 12 positions agree with TRBD1. CDR1 and CDR2 from the germline V gene are LNHNV and YYDKDF (reference sequence). This CDR3 contains 17 residues. Trimming took 3 bases from V and 3 from J; bases not matched to a gene: 8. The CDR3 region has the DNA TGTGCCACCAGCAGCGGGACAGGGGGCCCGGTCGACACTGAAGCTTTCTTT. Translating gives CATSSGTGGPVDTEAFF.

This chain uses TRBV19 with TRBJ1-5; 11 nucleotides line up with TRBD1. From germline, CDR1 is LNHDA and CDR2 SQIVND (reference sequence). There are 16 residues in the CDR3. J lost 6 bases, V lost 5 bases, and 9 bases had no gene match. The CDR3: CASSLGTGGLGQPQHF. The CDR3 DNA reads TGTGCCAGTAGTCTCGGGACAGGGGGTTTGGGTCAGCCCCAGCATTTT. Looking up the rest from reference TRBV19 and TRBJ1-5 gives the full variable domain: DGGITQSPKYLFRKEGQNVTLSCEQNLNHDAMYWYRQDPGQGLRLIYYSQIVNDFQKGDIAEGYSVSREKKESFPLTVTSAQKNPTAFYLCASSLGTGGLGQPQHFGDGTRLSIL.

The genes are TRBV6-1 and TRBJ1-3; D remains ambiguous. CDR1 and CDR2 (germline): MNHNS, SASEGT. The CDR3 runs 12 residues. Trimming cost V 2 bases and J 5 bases, with 4 bases left between them. The CDR3, as DNA: TGTGCCAGCAGTGAAATGAGAAACACCATATATTTT. Its protein is CASSEMRNTIYF.

The rearrangement uses TRBV7-3 and TRBJ2-4; TRBD2 matches 11 bases. Germline loops: CDR1 SGHTA, CDR2 FQGTGA. The CDR3 consists of 16 residues. J gave up 5 bases and V 5 bases, and 8 bases lay outside the gene matches. The CDR3 DNA sequence: TGTGCCAGCAGCATATCTAGCGGGAGGTCTCAAAACATTCAGTACTTC. It codes for CASSISSGRSQNIQYF. Together with reference TRBV7-3 and TRBJ2-4, the CDR3 gives the full variable domain: GAGVSQTPSNKVTEKGKYVELRCDPISGHTALYWYRQSLGQGPEFLIYFQGTGAADDSGLPNDRFFAVRPEGSVSTLKIQRTERGDSAVYLCASSISSGRSQNIQYFGAGTRLSVL.

The V and J genes are TRBV2 and TRBJ2-3; the match to TRBD1 covers 8 bases. Germline V gene sequence: CDR1 SNHLY, CDR2 FYNNEI. CDR3 length: 15 residues. Germline trimming cut 6 bases from V and 14 bases from J; bases unmatched to any gene: 19. The CDR3 nucleotides read TGTGCCAGCAGCGCCCAAGGACAGGGTCCATTAAGGTGGTATTTT. This encodes CASSAQGQGPLRWYF.